Sequencing of this T cell receptor beta chain was carried out in a study of regulatory T cells in long-lasting Graves disease. Study summary: Persistent Graves' disease denoted over 5 years of antithyroid drugs plus positive TSH receptor antibodies. General study results and limits: Analyses excluded thyroid tissue, covering peripheral blood alone.

In its sample, this clonotype was seen a few times. As yet, its antigen is unknown. Library construction for TCR beta used iRepertoire HTBI primers and Arm-PCR of CDR3 regions. TCRdb re-derived calls from the multiplex PCR reads in MiXCR, one entry per CDR3 protein. The data contain about 400,000 distinct CDR3 sequences, around 21% of them singletons. Documented time point: persistent/refractory GD, antithyroid drugs over 5 years with positive TRAb. Extracted PBMC RNA gave rise to the TCR library. The CDR3 has 12 amino acids. Trimming cost V 3 bases and J 0 bases, with 0 bases left between them. Germline CDR1 SQVTM, CDR2 ANQGSEA.

This sequence originates from a female donor with Graves disease. The chain recombines TRBV29-1 with TRBJ2-6; no clear D. The specimen comprised peripheral blood mononuclear cells (PBMCs), sampled when the disease was refractory, from a patient treated with antithyroid drugs. The CDR3 nucleotides read TGCAGCGTTGACTCTGGGGCCAACGTCCTGACTTTC. Protein sequence: CSVDSGANVLTF.